This entry features one T cell receptor beta chain sequence. Its antigen remains unidentified. No much larger clone exists at a distance of one base, and base qualities are not known. The CDR3, from cysteine to phenylalanine, totals 13 residues. CDR3 DNA only is kept here, 39 bases in frame from base 1. V is reduced by 3 bases and J by 4 bases, leaving a spacing of 10 bases between them. Looking up the germline V gene yields CDR1 SGHDT and CDR2 YYEEEE. This sample is part of a study of blood T cell repertoires in COVID-19 (dated by TCRdb to about 2020). In terms of the full investigation: Samples from collaborators originated in the United States, Italy and Spain and spanned both the acute and convalescent phases of COVID-19. The material from the prospective study consisted of cDNA or gDNA derived from T cells, B-cell-depleted T cells, or PBMCs. Subjects who had been exposed to COVID-19, were actively infected with it, or had recovered from it provided the deeply sampled blood TCRbeta repertoires that made up the dataset. The repertoires were released in a freely available public database meant as a resource for research on the immune response to SARS-CoV-2. Samples were obtained from the ongoing ImmuneRACE study (first 160 participants) and from 950 to 1,500 subjects provided by 6 global collaborators. The sample metadata nearly always contained a de-identified subject ID, COVID-19 status, age in years and sex. Where available, HLA class I and class II types were taken from metadata supplied by the sample provider and were not determined by assay-based typing. Points the paper makes about the study in general: The quantity of clinical and demographic metadata differed by source and by participant and was supplied without curation.

Each collaborating institution followed its own protocols to collect whole blood in K2EDTA tubes. For TCRbeta analysis, collaborator samples were shipped as frozen whole blood, as isolated PBMCs, or as DNA extracted from either sample type. TCRbeta CDR3 regions were amplified from genomic DNA by means of the immunoSEQ Assay, a bias-controlled multiplex PCR. Under the source paper's analysis protocol: Within the assay, amplification of reference gene primers was used to estimate how many nucleated cells each sample contained. To quantify the absolute abundance of each unique TCRbeta CDR3 rearrangement, sequence reads were collapsed and filtered. For each sample, productive Simpson clonality was calculated as the square root of Simpson's diversity index over productive rearrangements. The immuneACCESS repertoire file appears here via TCRdb, limited to in-frame rearrangements. These files lack a portion of the clones; in checked studies, under half of the deficit traces to unresolved V genes, and the cause of the others is not known. The DNA gave D and trimming, while V, J and clone size come from that table. Across this sample there are about 270,000 clones, with 89% seen only once. The ten largest clones represent approximately 2.2% of the sample.

This receptor was identified in a man aged 50 or older with acute or convalescent COVID-19. The sequence is built from TRBV5-6 and TRBJ1-1, with the D segment identity uncertain. Source material: peripheral blood. Here is the DNA: TGTGCCAGCAGCTCCGTGAGAGGCACTGAAGCTTTCTTT. This sequence encodes CASSSVRGTEAFF. Extended through the reference TRBV5-6 and TRBJ1-1 proteins, this CDR3 yields the full variable domain: DAGVTQSPTHLIKTRGQQVTLRCSPKSGHDTVSWYQQALGQGPQFIFQYYEEEERQRGNFPDRFSGHQFPNYSSELNVNALLLGDSALYLCASSSVRGTEAFFGQGTRLTVV.